Listed here are 26 T cell receptor beta chains from one sample, sequenced in a study of shared clonotypes between healthy human individuals. The method was immunoSEQ multiplex PCR; TCRdb's version includes in-frame clones alone and lacks a portion of them. Of some 2.1 million clones in the sample, over 85% are singletons; the top ten hold 0.1% to 0.15%. The sequencing sample was made of naive CD4+ T cells sorted from blood. Described subset: CD45RA+ positively selected. The origin of the receptors is a man between 18 and 35 years old in good health.

This chain uses TRBV28 with TRBJ1-5, with D possibly matching TRBD1 (6 bases). The V and J ends lost 6 bases and 3 bases respectively, with 18 bases between them. The CDR3 spans 16 residues. From germline, CDR1 is MDHEN and CDR2 SYDVKM. This chain's CDR3 is CASRPGATGVNQPQHF. The CDR3 coding sequence is TGTGCCAGCAGGCCAGGGGCGACAGGAGTCAATCAGCCCCAGCATTTT.

The J gene is TRBJ2-7, the V gene TRBV6-4, with TRBD1 matching 7 bases. V trimming: 8 bases; J trimming: 5 bases; junction bases outside the gene matches: 12. The germline V gene has CDR1 MRHNA and CDR2 SNTAGT. The CDR3 consists of 14 residues. This chain's CDR3 is CASADRAFFHEQYF. The CDR3, as DNA: TGTGCCAGCGCAGACAGGGCTTTTTTCCACGAGCAGTACTTC.

The chain uses TRBV25-1 and TRBJ1-5; 7 bases align to TRBD1. Germline CDR1 reads MGHDK; CDR2 reads SYGVNS. CDR3 size: 13 residues. The V gene end was trimmed by 7 bases and the J gene end by 1 base; junction bases not matched to a gene: 1. CDR3 sequence: CASKGASNQPQHF. For the CDR3, the DNA is TGTGCCAGCAAGGGGGCGAGCAATCAGCCCCAGCATTTT.

A single count supports this clone. J is TRBJ2-2 and V is TRBV5-1; D is possibly TRBD1 or TRBD2 (6 bases each). The CDR3 is made up of 15 amino acids. CDR1 is SGHRS, CDR2 YFSETQ, per germline. Trimming shortened V by 6 bases and J by 3 bases, and 15 bases separated the two germline ends. CDR3 region: CASTRGGPDTGELFF. CDR3 nucleotide sequence: TGCGCCAGCACCCGAGGGGGGCCGGACACCGGGGAGCTGTTTTTT. The whole variable domain, filled in from reference TRBV5-1 and TRBJ2-2, reads KAGVTQTPRYLIKTRGQQVTLSCSPISGHRSVSWYQQTPGQGLQFLFEYFSETQRNKGNFPGRFSGRQFSNSRSEMNVSTLELGDSALYLCASTRGGPDTGELFFGEGSRLTVL.

This clone was seen only once. The rearrangement joins TRBV1 to TRBJ2-1; TRBD2, the table's D call, was not compared with the DNA. TRBV1 has pseudogene status. The CDR3 runs 16 residues. As DNA, the CDR3 is TGCACCAGCAGCCAGGTACTAGCGGGATTTATGGATGAGCAGTTCTTC. Amino acid sequence: CTSSQVLAGFMDEQFF.

This clone was counted a single time. The DNA for the CDR3 is TGTGCCTGGAGTACCGGGACAGGGAGAACTGAAGCTTTCTTT. Translating it yields CAWSTGTGRTEAFF. The chain has TRBV30 and TRBJ1-1; 9 bases agree with TRBD1. Germline values: CDR1 GTSNPN, CDR2 SVGIG (reference sequence). Germline trimming cut 2 bases from V and 5 bases from J; bases unmatched to any gene: 6. This CDR3 has 14 residues.

Remarks on this clone: Possible read error: a much larger clone is one base away. This specimen includes other DNA sequences encoding the same CDR3. The genes are TRBV5-4 and TRBJ2-7, with D perhaps matching TRBD1 (5 bases). Trimming stripped 1 base from V and 1 base from J, with 6 bases between. Germline assignment: CDR1 SGHNT and CDR2 YYREEE (reference sequence). There are 13 residues in the CDR3. The CDR3 is CASSLTGSYEQYF. The CDR3, as DNA: TGTGCCAGCAGCTTGACAGGATCCTACGAGCAGTACTTC.

The chain carries TRBV7-9 and TRBJ2-3; no clear D gene. CDR1 is SEHNR, CDR2 FQNEAQ, per germline (reference sequence). V lost 0 bases and J 0 bases, leaving 7 bases between the germline ends. The CDR3 runs 15 residues. CDR3 region: CASSLAEPSTDTQYF. DNA of the CDR3: TGTGCCAGCAGCTTAGCCGAGCCGAGCACAGATACGCAGTATTTT. The full variable domain, completed using reference TRBV7-9 and TRBJ2-3, is DTGVSQNPRHKITKRGQNVTFRCDPISEHNRLYWYRQTLGQGPEFLTYFQNEAQLEKSRLLSDRFSAERPKGSFSTLEIQRTEQGDSAMYLCASSLAEPSTDTQYFGPGTRLTVL.

The V and J genes are TRBV6-1 and TRBJ2-7; D is uncertain. Germline V gene data show CDR1 as MNHNS and CDR2 as SASEGT. This CDR3 has 14 amino acids. V dropped 4 bases and J dropped 7 bases, with 17 bases sitting between them. The CDR3 is CASSALTNLGEQYF. The CDR3, as DNA: TGTGCCAGCAGTGCCTTAACTAACCTCGGGGAGCAGTACTTC.

Details on this clone: The same CDR3 also results from other DNA sequences found in this sample. V is TRBV19 and J is TRBJ2-1; D may be TRBD1 or TRBD2 (6 bases each). Germline values: CDR1 LNHDA, CDR2 SQIVND (reference sequence). CDR3 length: 13 amino acids. With 4 bases removed from V and 7 bases from J, the gap between germline ends came to 11 bases. CDR3 nucleotides: TGTGCCAGTAGTAGCCAAGGGGGGAATGAGCAGTTCTTC. It translates to CASSSQGGNEQFF.

The chain uses TRBV5-6 and TRBJ2-7; 11 bases are shared with TRBD2. V gave up 2 bases and J gave up 4 bases; unmatched junction bases: 5. This CDR3 region has 15 residues. Germline V CDR1 and CDR2: SGHDT, YYEEEE. In nucleotides, the CDR3 is TGTGCCAGCAGCTTTACCGGGACTAGCGGATACGAGCAGTACTTC. This sequence encodes CASSFTGTSGYEQYF.

The CDR3 DNA reads TGTGCCAGCTCACCGGCCGCGAGGGGCACCGGGGAGCTGTTTTTT. It yields the protein CASSPAARGTGELFF. The rearrangement links TRBV18 to TRBJ2-2; D could derive from TRBD1 or TRBD2 (5 bases each). This CDR3 contains 15 residues. Between the trimmed V and J ends, which lost 3 bases and 4 bases, there was a span of 12 bases. The V gene's germline CDR1 is KGHSH and CDR2 LQKENI.

The rearrangement uses TRBV29-1 and TRBJ2-5; D gene ambiguous. The germline gives CDR1 SQVTM, CDR2 ANQGSEA. Trimming removed 5 bases from V and 3 bases from J, with 16 bases in between. This CDR3 region has 14 residues. CDR3 bases: TGCAGCGTTTTACTTCTCGGGTCGAAAGAGACCCAGTACTTC. Translating gives CSVLLLGSKETQYF.

This chain uses TRBV30 with TRBJ2-7, with D possibly being TRBD2 (5 bases). Germline values: CDR1 GTSNPN, CDR2 SVGIG (reference sequence). Trimming took 6 bases from V and 0 from J, leaving 9 bases between them. This CDR3 comprises 12 residues. The CDR3 here is CACGESSYEQYF. The CDR3 region has the DNA TGTGCCTGTGGGGAGAGCTCCTACGAGCAGTACTTC.

The chain couples TRBV7-2 to TRBJ2-7; TRBD2 matches 8 bases. In germline, CDR1 is SGHTA, CDR2 FQGNSA. The CDR3 is made up of 17 amino acids. Trimming took 2 bases from V and 3 from J; bases not matched to a gene: 12. The CDR3 nucleotides are TGTGCCAGCAGCTTACAATCAACAGCGGGAGTGAACTACGAGCAGTACTTC. Translated, it gives CASSLQSTAGVNYEQYF.

The count of this clone is one. The rearrangement links TRBV6-5 to TRBJ1-2, with 9 bases matching TRBD1. V trimming: 10 bases; J trimming: 6 bases; junction bases outside the gene matches: 3. The germline V gene encodes CDR1 MNHEY and CDR2 SVGAGI. The CDR3 contains 11 residues. The CDR3 coding sequence is TGTGCCACCGGGACAGGGCATGGCTACACCTTC. The encoded protein is CATGTGHGYTF.

This clone was found a few times. The chain recombines TRBV4-1 with TRBJ1-1; a possible D gene is TRBD1 (6 bases). Germline lookup yields CDR1 MGHRA and CDR2 YSYEKL. The germline V and J ends were trimmed by 3 bases and 4 bases, with 12 bases remaining between them. The CDR3 covers 14 residues. In DNA, the CDR3 is TGCGCCAGCAGCCAGCAGGGGTTGGGCACTGAAGCTTTCTTT. This gives the protein CASSQQGLGTEAFF.

Points on this clone: The same CDR3 arises from other DNA sequences in this sample as well. The V and J genes are TRBV9 and TRBJ2-7; 7 bases line up with TRBD2. Germline-derived CDR1 and CDR2 are SGDLS and YYNGEE. The ends lost 0 bases at V and 0 bases at J; junction bases unmatched: 0. The CDR3 contains 14 residues. DNA of the CDR3: TGTGCCAGCAGCGTAGGCGGGAGCTCCTACGAGCAGTACTTC. The encoded protein is CASSVGGSSYEQYF.

This chain connects TRBV19 to TRBJ1-2; TRBD1 might be the D (6 bases). Trimming stripped 5 bases from V and 0 bases from J, with 13 bases between. This CDR3 is built from 15 residues. In germline, CDR1 is LNHDA, CDR2 SQIVND (reference sequence). CDR3 nucleotides: TGTGCCAGTAGTGGATTACAGGGAACTAACTATGGCTACACCTTC. Its translation: CASSGLQGTNYGYTF.

This clone was detected only once. The rearrangement links TRBV5-1 to TRBJ2-3, with D maybe TRBD1 (5 bases). Germline CDR1 and CDR2: SGHRS and YFSETQ. The CDR3 loop spans 14 amino acids. The V gene lost 4 bases and the J gene lost 7 bases, with 16 bases spanning the gap. The CDR3 sequence is CASSPLPDTYTQYF. The CDR3 DNA reads TGCGCCAGCAGCCCCCTCCCGGACACCTATACGCAGTATTTT.

The V and J genes are TRBV18 and TRBJ1-1; D gene ambiguous. The CDR3 sequence is 15 residues long. CDR1 KGHSH and CDR2 LQKENI come from the germline V gene. V gave up 1 base and J gave up 0 bases, with 9 bases separating them. This CDR3 reads CASSPQGRMNTEAFF. In DNA, the CDR3 is TGTGCCAGCTCACCACAGGGAAGAATGAACACTGAAGCTTTCTTT.

This chain links TRBV7-8 with TRBJ1-6; D not resolved. V was shortened by 5 bases and J by 7 bases, with 9 bases between the two germline ends. This CDR3 has 13 residues. Germline V CDR1 and CDR2: SGHVS, FQNEAQ. CDR3 in DNA: TGTGCCAGCAGCCCGGGAGGCAATTCACCCCTCCACTTT. Translation gives CASSPGGNSPLHF. Drawing the rest from reference TRBV7-8 and TRBJ1-6, the complete variable domain is GAGVSQSPRYKVAKRGQDVALRCDPISGHVSLFWYQQALGQGPEFLTYFQNEAQLDKSGLPSDRFFAERPEGSVSTLKIQRTQQEDSAVYLCASSPGGNSPLHFGNGTRLTVT.

As DNA, the CDR3 is TGTGCCAGCAGTGCCGGACGGACTAGAGACTACGAGCAGTACTTC. Protein sequence: CASSAGRTRDYEQYF. J is TRBJ2-7 and V is TRBV2; 7 nucleotides align to TRBD2. Germline CDR1 SNHLY, CDR2 FYNNEI. The CDR3 sequence is 15 residues long. V dropped 4 bases and J dropped 3; count of bases not matched to a gene: 9.

The chain links TRBV30 to TRBJ1-6, with D unresolved. The CDR3 extends over 16 amino acids. Trimming shortened V by 0 bases and J by 9 bases, and 18 bases separated the two germline ends. The germline CDR1 and CDR2 sequences are GTSNPN and SVGIG (reference sequence). In DNA form, the CDR3 reads TGTGCCTGGAGTGTACGAGAGGGTTTGATGTCTTCACCCCTCCACTTT. Translation gives CAWSVREGLMSSPLHF.

The gene calls are TRBV6-1 and TRBJ1-2; D unclear. Germline values: CDR1 MNHNS, CDR2 SASEGT. V lost 1 base and J 3 bases, leaving 6 bases between the germline ends. The length of the CDR3 is 13 residues. In nucleotides, the CDR3 is TGTGCCAGCAGTGAAGGGTTGTACTATGGCTACACCTTC. Its translation: CASSEGLYYGYTF.

V gene TRBV18 combines with J gene TRBJ2-7; 11 bases map to TRBD2. Trimming removed 3 bases from V and 5 bases from J; junction bases left unmatched: 6. Germline-derived CDR1 and CDR2 are KGHSH and LQKENI. The CDR3 is 15 amino acids. The CDR3 bases are TGTGCCAGCTCACCTGAGACTAGCGGGGTCCACGAGCAGTACTTC. It yields the protein CASSPETSGVHEQYF.